This entry is about one T cell receptor (beta chain). Its cognate antigen is unknown. The data derive from a study of PD-1 blockade in classical Hodgkin lymphoma. Overall study context: Intravenous nivolumab at 3 mg/kg was given to patients every 2 weeks. The study's findings and limits: Lower baseline TCR diversity was reported for newly diagnosed patients than for healthy donors. At C4D1, TCR diversity had climbed significantly for CD4+ cells, though not for CD8+ cells. Nivolumab starters within 1 year of ASCT were excluded.

Between the trimmed V and J ends, which lost 0 bases and 7 bases, there was a span of 9 bases. This CDR3 region has 13 residues. Germline V lookup: CDR1 SGHKS, CDR2 YYEKEE (reference sequence). Time point noted: cycle 4 day 1 (C4D1), after 5 to 7 weeks of nivolumab. All patients experienced relapse after autologous stem cell transplantation, and brentuximab vedotin exposure was variable. Negative magnetic selection isolated CD4+ T cells from thawed PBMCs. Assay used: immunoSEQ multiplex PCR; TCRdb lists only in-frame clones, some missing. The data hold 20,000 to 25,000 clones, with 80% to 85% observed a single time.

The clonotype was recovered from a human donor with classical Hodgkin lymphoma. This chain connects TRBV5-5 to TRBJ2-3, with D unclear. This specimen was CD4+ T cells from blood, taken before the fourth cycle of nivolumab. The CDR3 DNA reads as TGTGCCAGCAGCTTGGTGACAATCAATACGCAGTATTTT. Translating gives CASSLVTINTQYF.